The sequence of this T cell receptor (beta chain) was determined in a study of T cells after yellow fever vaccination. Findings of the study overall: In post-booster samples, most primary-vaccination clones reappeared (approximately 97% CD4, around 87% CD8).

Worth noting for this clonotype: Antigen specificity is unknown.

TCRdb redid the calling of the 5' RACE reads with MiXCR, one entry per CDR3 protein. The sample yields roughly 260,000 distinct CDR3 sequences, 10% to 15% seen once. The sequence was obtained from a man aged 25-45 years who received the YFV17D yellow fever vaccine. Sequenced material: CD4+ T cells sorted from PBMCs, taken 45 days after the yellow fever booster vaccination.

Written as DNA, the CDR3 is TGCAGCGTTGAGTTGTACCGGGACACCGGGGAGCTGTTTTTT. Translating it yields CSVELYRDTGELFF. The rearrangement links TRBV29-1 to TRBJ2-2; no firm D call. The V end was cut by 3 bases, the J end by 3 bases, with 11 bases between. CDR1 is SQVTM, CDR2 ANQGSEA, per germline. This CDR3 region has 14 residues.